One and the same sample provided the 2 T cell receptor beta chains below, sequenced in a study of beta chain features in type 1 diabetes. What was sequenced were expressed TCRB transcripts, since all of the isolated RNA had been reverse transcribed. TCRdb keeps only in-frame clones here, not all; method: immunoSEQ multiplex PCR. The table lists about 230,000 clones, 9% to 10% of them singletons, with 0.03% to 0.04% in the top ten. Sample: naive CD4+ T cells from blood. The receptors shown here come from a woman in her late teens or twenties in good health.

As to this clone: The sample carries other DNA sequences with the same CDR3. The V call is TRBV5-1, the J call TRBJ2-1; possible D gene TRBD2, 6 bases. Trimming took 0 bases from V and 0 from J, leaving 16 bases between them. CDR3 length: 18 amino acids. Germline CDR1 SGHRS, CDR2 YFSETQ. This chain's CDR3 is CASSLAGLAINSYNEQFF. Written as DNA, the CDR3 is TGCGCCAGCAGCTTGGCCGGGCTAGCGATAAACTCCTACAATGAGCAGTTCTTC.

The chain is built from TRBV29-1 and TRBJ2-7; D perhaps matches TRBD2 (5 bases). The CDR3 is made up of 12 amino acids. Trimming shortened V by 4 bases and J by 1 base, and 8 bases separated the two germline ends. Germline V gene data show CDR1 as SQVTM and CDR2 as ANQGSEA. CDR3 amino acids: CSVVALSYEQYF. The CDR3 nucleotides read TGCAGCGTTGTAGCGCTTTCCTACGAGCAGTACTTC.